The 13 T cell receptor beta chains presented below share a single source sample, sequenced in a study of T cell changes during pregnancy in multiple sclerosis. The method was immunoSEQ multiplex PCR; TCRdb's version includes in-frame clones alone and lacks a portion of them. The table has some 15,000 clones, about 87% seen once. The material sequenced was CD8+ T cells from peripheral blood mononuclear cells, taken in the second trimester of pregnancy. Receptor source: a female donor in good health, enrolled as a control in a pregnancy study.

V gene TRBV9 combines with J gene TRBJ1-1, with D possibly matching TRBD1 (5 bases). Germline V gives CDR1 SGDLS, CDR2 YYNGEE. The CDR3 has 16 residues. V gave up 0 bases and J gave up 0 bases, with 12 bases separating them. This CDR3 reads CASSVGRQRLNTEAFF. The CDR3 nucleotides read TGTGCCAGCAGCGTAGGGAGACAGAGGCTGAACACTGAAGCTTTCTTT. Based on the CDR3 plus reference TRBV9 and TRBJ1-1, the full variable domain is DSGVTQTPKHLITATGQRVTLRCSPRSGDLSVYWYQQSLDQGLQFLIQYYNGEERAKGNILERFSAQQFPDLHSELNLSSLELGDSALYFCASSVGRQRLNTEAFFGQGTRLTVV.

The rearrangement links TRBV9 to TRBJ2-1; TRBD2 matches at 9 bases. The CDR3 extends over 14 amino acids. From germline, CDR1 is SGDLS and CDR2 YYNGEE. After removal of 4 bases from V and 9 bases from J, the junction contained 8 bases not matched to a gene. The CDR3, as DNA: TGTGCCAGCAGCACCGGACTAGCGTGGTCTGAGCAGTTCTTC. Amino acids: CASSTGLAWSEQFF.

The CDR3, as DNA: TGTGCCAGCAGTTACCGGGTGGGACTTCACTACGAGCAGTACTTC. Protein sequence: CASSYRVGLHYEQYF. The rearrangement joins TRBV6-5 to TRBJ2-7, with D maybe TRBD2 (6 bases). V was shortened by 2 bases and J by 3 bases, with 14 bases between the two germline ends. CDR3 length: 15 amino acids. Germline V CDR1 and CDR2: MNHEY, SVGAGI.

The CDR3 coding sequence is TGTGCCAGCAGCCCGGGTAGCGGGGGGCCCAGCTCCTACGAGCAGTACTTC. This gives the protein CASSPGSGGPSSYEQYF. V and J are TRBV11-2 and TRBJ2-7; 10 nucleotides line up with TRBD2. Germline V gives CDR1 SGHAT, CDR2 FQNNGV. The ends lost 5 bases at V and 0 bases at J; junction bases unmatched: 10. CDR3 length: 17 amino acids. The full variable domain, rest sourced from reference TRBV11-2 and TRBJ2-7, is EAGVAQSPRYKIIEKRQSVAFWCNPISGHATLYWYQQILGQGPKLLIQFQNNGVVDDSQLPKDRFSAERLKGVDSTLKIQPAKLEDSAVYLCASSPGSGGPSSYEQYFGPGTRLTVT.

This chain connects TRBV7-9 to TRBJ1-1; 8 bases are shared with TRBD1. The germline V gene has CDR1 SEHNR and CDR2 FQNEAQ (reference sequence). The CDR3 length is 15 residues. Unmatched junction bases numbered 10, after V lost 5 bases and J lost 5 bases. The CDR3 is CASSPKRTGRTEAFF. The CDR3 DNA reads TGTGCCAGCAGCCCGAAACGGACAGGGAGGACTGAAGCTTTCTTT.

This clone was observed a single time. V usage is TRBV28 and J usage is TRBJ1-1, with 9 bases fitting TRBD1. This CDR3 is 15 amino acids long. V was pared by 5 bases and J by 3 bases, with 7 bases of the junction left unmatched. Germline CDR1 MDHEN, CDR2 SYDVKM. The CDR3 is CASSTPDRGYTEAFF. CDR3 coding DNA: TGTGCCAGCAGTACACCGGACAGGGGATACACTGAAGCTTTCTTT. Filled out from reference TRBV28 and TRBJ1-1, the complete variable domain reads DVKVTQSSRYLVKRTGEKVFLECVQDMDHENMFWYRQDPGLGLRLIYFSYDVKMKEKGDIPEGYSVSREKKERFSLILESASTNQTSMYLCASSTPDRGYTEAFFGQGTRLTVV.

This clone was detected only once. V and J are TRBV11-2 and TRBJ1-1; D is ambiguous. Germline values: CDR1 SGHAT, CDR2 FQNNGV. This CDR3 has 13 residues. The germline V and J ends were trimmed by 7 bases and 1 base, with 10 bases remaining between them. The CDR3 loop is CASTTSGNTEAFF. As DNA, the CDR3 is TGTGCCAGCACCACTTCGGGGAACACTGAAGCTTTCTTT. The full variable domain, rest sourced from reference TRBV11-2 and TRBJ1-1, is EAGVAQSPRYKIIEKRQSVAFWCNPISGHATLYWYQQILGQGPKLLIQFQNNGVVDDSQLPKDRFSAERLKGVDSTLKIQPAKLEDSAVYLCASTTSGNTEAFFGQGTRLTVV.

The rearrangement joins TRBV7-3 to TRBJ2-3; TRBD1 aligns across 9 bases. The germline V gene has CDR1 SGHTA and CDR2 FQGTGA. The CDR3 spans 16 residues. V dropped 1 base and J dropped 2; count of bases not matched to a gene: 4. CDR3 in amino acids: CASSLRGQGITDTQYF. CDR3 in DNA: TGTGCCAGCAGCTTAAGGGGACAGGGTATCACAGATACGCAGTATTTT.

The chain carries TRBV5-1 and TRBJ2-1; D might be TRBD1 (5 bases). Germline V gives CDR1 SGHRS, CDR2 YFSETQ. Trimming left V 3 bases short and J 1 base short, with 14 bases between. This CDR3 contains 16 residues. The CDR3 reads CASSSNAGRSYNEQFF. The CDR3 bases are TGCGCCAGCAGCTCCAACGCAGGGCGATCCTACAATGAGCAGTTCTTC.

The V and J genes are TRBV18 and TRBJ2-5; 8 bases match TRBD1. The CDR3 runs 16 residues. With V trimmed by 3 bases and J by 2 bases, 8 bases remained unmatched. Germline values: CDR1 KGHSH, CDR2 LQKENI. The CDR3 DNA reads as TGTGCCAGCTCACCTGTGGACAGGGCCGAGCAAGAGACCCAGTACTTC. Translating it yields CASSPVDRAEQETQYF.

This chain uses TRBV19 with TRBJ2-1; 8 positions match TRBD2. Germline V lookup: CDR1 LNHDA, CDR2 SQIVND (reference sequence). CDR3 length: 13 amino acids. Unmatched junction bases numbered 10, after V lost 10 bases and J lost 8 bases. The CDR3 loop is CATEAGLDHEQFF. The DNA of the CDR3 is TGTGCCACCGAGGCGGGACTAGACCATGAGCAGTTCTTC.

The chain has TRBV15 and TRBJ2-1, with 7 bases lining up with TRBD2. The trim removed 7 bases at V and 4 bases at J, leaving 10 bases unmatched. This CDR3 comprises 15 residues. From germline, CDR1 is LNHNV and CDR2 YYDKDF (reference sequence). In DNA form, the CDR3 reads TGTGCCACCACCCTAGCGGCGGGACCTTACAATGAGCAGTTCTTC. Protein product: CATTLAAGPYNEQFF.

CDR3 residues: CASSLGPQGPLEEQYF. CDR3 bases: TGCGCCAGCAGCTTGGGTCCGCAGGGGCCTCTTGAAGAGCAGTACTTC. The chain joins TRBV5-1 to TRBJ2-7; D might be TRBD1 (6 bases). V was shortened by 0 bases and J by 7 bases, with 20 bases between the two germline ends. The CDR3 runs 16 residues. Germline values: CDR1 SGHRS, CDR2 YFSETQ.